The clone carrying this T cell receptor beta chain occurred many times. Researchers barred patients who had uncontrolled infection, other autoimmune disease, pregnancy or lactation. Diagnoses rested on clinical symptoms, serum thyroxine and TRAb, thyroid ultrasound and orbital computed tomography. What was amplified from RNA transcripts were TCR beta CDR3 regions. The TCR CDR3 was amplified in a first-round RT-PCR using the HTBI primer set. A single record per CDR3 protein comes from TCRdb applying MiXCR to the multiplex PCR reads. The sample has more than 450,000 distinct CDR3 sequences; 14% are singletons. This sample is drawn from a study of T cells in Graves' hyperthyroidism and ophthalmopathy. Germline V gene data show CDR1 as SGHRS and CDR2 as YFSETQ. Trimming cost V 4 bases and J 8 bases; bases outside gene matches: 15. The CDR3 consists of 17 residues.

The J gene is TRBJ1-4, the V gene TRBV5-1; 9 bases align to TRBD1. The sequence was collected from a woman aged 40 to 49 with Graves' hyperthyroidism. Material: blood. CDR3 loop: CASSTDRGGPSGEKLFF. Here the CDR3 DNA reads TGCGCCAGCAGCACGGACAGGGGCGGTCCATCTGGGGAAAAACTGTTTTTT.